This TCR beta chain was captured by sequencing in a study of T cell responses to AZD1222 COVID-19 vaccine. Remarks on this clone: Its antigen is currently unknown.

Produced via immunoSEQ multiplex PCR; TCRdb's table is partial and in-frame only. The table shows about 120,000 clones, with around 94% occurring only once. The V gene end was trimmed by 5 bases and the J gene end by 4 bases; junction bases not matched to a gene: 10. Germline V CDR1 and CDR2: LNHDA, SQIVND (reference sequence). The CDR3 is 16 residues long. Whole-study findings and limits: Close to half of all spike-specific TCRs reportedly target regions of the variants that are unmutated. Just six or seven AZD1222 recipients tested seropositive at baseline.

Second-dose intervals near 4 or 12 weeks were combined. The chain is built from TRBV19 and TRBJ1-3, with TRBD1 matching over 8 bases. The origin of this receptor is an adult who received the AZD1222 COVID-19 vaccine. Sequences were derived from peripheral blood, sampled 28 days after the second AZD1222 dose. CDR3: CASSVAVGQGGNTIYF. CDR3 nucleotide sequence: TGTGCCAGTAGTGTCGCCGTCGGACAGGGCGGAAACACCATATATTTT.